Following are 20 T cell receptor beta chains from one sample sequenced in a study of beta chain features in type 1 diabetes. Study-wide findings and caveats: TCRB CDR3s were moderately but significantly shorter in Type 1 diabetes patients in all four CD4+ subsets.

Every isolated RNA sample was fully reverse transcribed, so sequencing captured expressed TCRB transcripts. TCRdb's table, derived via immunoSEQ multiplex PCR, lists solely in-frame clones and lacks some. The repertoire holds 300,000 or so clones, with around 9% as singletons. These receptors' targets are unknown. The sequenced sample consisted of central memory CD4+ T cells from blood. The receptors come from a man aged 25 to 45 with type 1 diabetes.

CDR3 sequence reads: CASSSSLGREKLFF. The CDR3 DNA is TGTGCCAGCTCTTCCTCACTCGGGCGGGAAAAACTGTTTTTT. This chain connects TRBV27 to TRBJ1-4; D ambiguous. Trimming took off 8 bases at V and 8 bases at J, with 18 bases between the two ends. The CDR3 contains 14 residues. Germline V CDR1 and CDR2: MNHEY, SMNVEV (reference sequence).

This chain joins TRBV29-1 and TRBJ2-4; D is ambiguous. The CDR3 length is 14 residues. V shed 7 bases and J shed 0 bases, with 13 bases lying between them. Germline CDR1 is SQVTM and CDR2 is ANQGSEA. The CDR3 is CSAGPDLAKNIQYF. The CDR3 DNA is TGCAGCGCCGGACCTGATTTAGCCAAAAACATTCAGTACTTC. Using reference TRBV29-1 and TRBJ2-4 for the parts outside the CDR3, the full variable domain is SAVISQKPSRDICQRGTSLTIQCQVDSQVTMMFWYRQQPGQSLTLIATANQGSEATYESGFVIDKFPISRPNLTFSTLTVSNMSPEDSSIYLCSAGPDLAKNIQYFGAGTRLSVL.

On this clone: Other DNA sequences in the same sample also yield this CDR3. The chain recombines TRBV9 with TRBJ2-5; D is unclear. The CDR3 totals 13 residues. V was shortened by 0 bases and J by 2 bases, with 5 bases between the two germline ends. Germline V gene data show CDR1 as SGDLS and CDR2 as YYNGEE. CDR3: CASSVAGQETQYF. The DNA of the CDR3 is TGTGCCAGCAGCGTAGCTGGACAAGAGACCCAGTACTTC.

The gene calls are TRBV7-2 and TRBJ2-3, with D perhaps TRBD1 (6 bases). Germline lookup yields CDR1 SGHTA and CDR2 FQGNSA. The CDR3 loop spans 15 amino acids. V gave up 4 bases and J gave up 4 bases, with 15 bases separating them. The CDR3, as DNA: TGTGCCAGCAGCTCCCTTGTGGGGGCCGCAGATACGCAGTATTTT. It specifies CASSSLVGAADTQYF.

The genes are TRBV10-3 and TRBJ1-1, with a possible D match to TRBD1 (6 bases). There are 14 residues in the CDR3. The germline CDR1 and CDR2 sequences are ENHRY and SYGVKD. V shed 4 bases and J shed 2 bases, with 11 bases lying between them. This CDR3 reads CAISVIQGNTEAFF. CDR3 in DNA: TGTGCCATCAGTGTGATACAGGGAAACACTGAAGCTTTCTTT.

The CDR3 here is CASSLGAGLMSEKLFF. CDR3 nucleotide sequence: TGTGCCAGCAGTTTAGGGGCAGGCCTGATGAGTGAAAAACTGTTTTTT. This sequence joins TRBV28 and TRBJ1-4; possible D gene TRBD1, 5 bases. From germline, CDR1 is MDHEN and CDR2 SYDVKM. Trimming removed 2 bases from V and 7 bases from J, with 17 bases in between. The CDR3 totals 16 residues.

This clone was observed many times. J is TRBJ2-2 and V is TRBV6-5; D call uncertain. The V gene lost 2 bases and the J gene lost 1 base, with 11 bases spanning the gap. Germline CDR1 is MNHEY and CDR2 is SVGAGI. The CDR3 runs to 16 residues. The CDR3 region is CASSYGLLMNTGELFF. CDR3 in DNA: TGTGCCAGCAGTTACGGGCTCCTCATGAACACCGGGGAGCTGTTTTTT.

This clone was counted only a few times. This chain uses TRBV19 with TRBJ1-6, with 7 bases aligning to TRBD1. V was pared by 7 bases and J by 10 bases, with 7 bases of the junction left unmatched. The CDR3 has 13 residues. Germline V gene lookup returns CDR1 LNHDA and CDR2 SQIVND (reference sequence). CDR3 protein: CASNDRERSPLHF. The CDR3 region has the DNA TGTGCCAGTAATGACAGGGAGAGATCACCCCTCCACTTT.

The chain is built from TRBV7-2 and TRBJ2-7; 9 nucleotides match TRBD2. V shed 6 bases, J shed 0 bases, and the junction held 3 bases outside the gene matches. The length of the CDR3 is 14 residues. CDR1 SGHTA and CDR2 FQGNSA come from the germline V gene. CDR3 amino acids: CASSSAGGSYEQYF. The CDR3 coding sequence is TGTGCCAGCAGTTCAGCGGGGGGCTCCTACGAGCAGTACTTC.

This clone appeared a few times. The chain is built from TRBV19 and TRBJ1-5; D gene ambiguous. This CDR3 spans 14 amino acids. With 5 bases removed from V and 11 bases from J, the gap between germline ends came to 19 bases. Germline assignment: CDR1 LNHDA and CDR2 SQIVND (reference sequence). CDR3 sequence (DNA): TGTGCCAGTAGTCAGGACGCCCGTTTCTGGGCCCAGCATTTT. Translating it yields CASSQDARFWAQHF. The full variable domain, its missing parts supplied by reference TRBV19 and TRBJ1-5, is DGGITQSPKYLFRKEGQNVTLSCEQNLNHDAMYWYRQDPGQGLRLIYYSQIVNDFQKGDIAEGYSVSREKKESFPLTVTSAQKNPTAFYLCASSQDARFWAQHFGDGTRLSIL.

Turning to this clone: Within the sample, other DNA sequences also encode this same CDR3. The chain links TRBV5-1 to TRBJ2-5; D could derive from TRBD1 or TRBD2 (6 bases each). Germline CDR1 reads SGHRS; CDR2 reads YFSETQ. V was shortened by 3 bases and J by 4 bases, with 10 bases between the two germline ends. The CDR3 loop spans 13 amino acids. CDR3 residues: CASSSRGGETQYF. CDR3 sequence (DNA): TGCGCCAGCAGCTCCAGGGGAGGAGAGACCCAGTACTTC.

This clone was found a few times. The rearrangement joins TRBV28 to TRBJ2-1; possibly TRBD2 for D (6 bases). The germline V gene has CDR1 MDHEN and CDR2 SYDVKM. The CDR3 is 14 residues long. Trimming took 2 bases from V and 3 from J, leaving 8 bases between them. The CDR3 region is CASSLMRGYNEQFF. In DNA form, the CDR3 reads TGTGCCAGCAGTTTAATGCGGGGCTACAATGAGCAGTTCTTC. Using reference TRBV28 and TRBJ2-1 for the parts outside the CDR3, the full variable domain is DVKVTQSSRYLVKRTGEKVFLECVQDMDHENMFWYRQDPGLGLRLIYFSYDVKMKEKGDIPEGYSVSREKKERFSLILESASTNQTSMYLCASSLMRGYNEQFFGPGTRLTVL.

In its sample, this clone was seen a few times. The V gene is TRBV9, the J gene TRBJ2-3, with TRBD2 matching 11 bases. Per germline, CDR1 SGDLS and CDR2 YYNGEE. The CDR3 runs 18 residues. The V segment lost 0 bases and the J segment 2 bases; nucleotides outside the gene matches: 8. CDR3 coding DNA: TGTGCCAGCAGCGTAGGGGCTAGCGGGGGGCCCTACACAGATACGCAGTATTTT. Its protein is CASSVGASGGPYTDTQYF.

This rearrangement joins TRBV7-2 to TRBJ2-1, with TRBD2 matching 7 bases. This CDR3 is 15 amino acids long. V was pared by 5 bases and J by 4 bases, with 8 bases of the junction left unmatched. Germline V lookup: CDR1 SGHTA, CDR2 FQGNSA. The CDR3 sequence: CASSQGLAEYNEQFF. Written as DNA, the CDR3 is TGTGCCAGCAGCCAAGGCCTAGCGGAATACAATGAGCAGTTCTTC.

The chain couples TRBV9 to TRBJ2-3, with 15 bases that match TRBD2. Germline V lookup: CDR1 SGDLS, CDR2 YYNGEE. This CDR3 has 17 amino acids. The V segment lost 4 bases and the J segment 6 bases; nucleotides outside the gene matches: 9. CDR3 nucleotide sequence: TGTGCCAGCAGCCTAGGGACTAGCGGGGGGCCAGCGGATACGCAGTATTTT. This gives the protein CASSLGTSGGPADTQYF.

The gene calls are TRBV27 and TRBJ1-2; D is unresolved. The CDR3 contains 14 residues. The V gene lost 0 bases and the J gene lost 4 bases, with 9 bases spanning the gap. Germline CDR1 and CDR2: MNHEY and SMNVEV (reference sequence). CDR3 coding DNA: TGTGCCAGCAGTTTATCGCTTCAGAGCTATGGCTACACCTTC. Residues: CASSLSLQSYGYTF.

The gene calls are TRBV4-1 and TRBJ2-3; TRBD2 is a possible D gene (6 bases). V was shortened by 3 bases and J by 6 bases, with 31 bases between the two germline ends. The CDR3 spans 20 residues. Germline V gene sequence: CDR1 MGHRA, CDR2 YSYEKL. CDR3 DNA sequence: TGCGCCAGCAGCCACCATCTTCTGAGGACTACAGTTGGTCTTGGGGATACGCAGTATTTT. Residues: CASSHHLLRTTVGLGDTQYF.

V usage is TRBV10-2 and J usage is TRBJ2-7; weak D call: TRBD2 (7 bases). The CDR3 has 16 residues. Germline CDR1 reads WSHSY; CDR2 reads SAAADI. V dropped 0 bases and J dropped 2 bases, with 14 bases sitting between them. This CDR3 reads CASSESWRGPPYEQYF. The CDR3 DNA follows: TGCGCCAGCAGTGAGTCTTGGCGGGGGCCTCCCTACGAGCAGTACTTC.

Many counts were recorded for this clone. The chain has TRBV28 and TRBJ2-5; no firm D call. CDR3 length: 15 amino acids. Germline loops: CDR1 MDHEN, CDR2 SYDVKM. The germline V and J ends were trimmed by 4 bases and 2 bases, with 14 bases remaining between them. The CDR3 nucleotides read TGTGCCAGCAGTTCCATGCTCGACTCTCAAGAGACCCAGTACTTC. Amino acid sequence: CASSSMLDSQETQYF. The full variable domain, its missing parts supplied by reference TRBV28 and TRBJ2-5, is DVKVTQSSRYLVKRTGEKVFLECVQDMDHENMFWYRQDPGLGLRLIYFSYDVKMKEKGDIPEGYSVSREKKERFSLILESASTNQTSMYLCASSSMLDSQETQYFGPGTRLLVL.

The J gene is TRBJ2-3, the V gene TRBV4-3, with TRBD1 matching 10 bases. The germline gives CDR1 LGHNA, CDR2 YSLEER. V shed 1 base, J shed 5 bases, and the junction held 6 bases outside the gene matches. This CDR3 has 16 amino acids. The DNA of the CDR3 is TGCGCCAGCAGCCAAGGACAGGGGGCGCGGGTAGATACGCAGTATTTT. Its protein is CASSQGQGARVDTQYF.